The T cell receptor (beta chain) described here comes from a study of cytotoxic CD8 clonotypes in ibrutinib-treated CLL. The ends lost 1 base at V and 5 bases at J; junction bases unmatched: 9. CDR1 LGHNA and CDR2 YSLEER come from the germline V gene. The CDR3 has 16 residues. Method: immunoSEQ multiplex PCR; TCRdb's copy keeps in-frame clones and lacks some. The sample comprises around 29,000 clones, over 55% of which are singletons, and approximately 50% rests with the top ten. The specimen comprised PBMCs, sampled after 24 months of ibrutinib treatment. V is TRBV4-3 and J is TRBJ1-2, with TRBD1 matching 8 bases. This TCR was sampled from a human donor with chronic lymphocytic leukemia. The CDR3 DNA is TGCGCCAGCAGCCAAGGAGGACAGGGCGGGGGGTATGGCTACACCTTC. Translating gives CASSQGGQGGGYGYTF.